This is a list of T cell receptor beta chains from one sample in a study of blood T cell repertoires in COVID-19. Assay: immunoSEQ multiplex PCR; the TCRdb copy retains only in-frame clones and omits some. The sample lists roughly 240,000 clones, approximately 82% occurring once. What was sequenced was peripheral blood. The receptors derive from a woman older than 75 with acute or convalescent COVID-19. Both conserved end residues are part of each CDR3. Fields, in order: CDR3 DNA, CDR3 protein, V gene, J gene, D gene, clone size. The D gene is left open where the match is weak. A row's size may be missing; if present it is once, few, many or a size class.

CDR3 DNA: TGCAGCGCCACCCGACAGGGGCGGGGGGGGGCTGAAGCTTTCTTT
CDR3 protein: CSATRQGRGGAEAFF
V gene: TRBV29-1
J gene: TRBJ1-1
D gene: TRBD1
clone size: -

CDR3 DNA: TGTGCCAGCTCACCAGGCGGGACTAGAACCACCTACGAGCAGTACTTC
CDR3 protein: CASSPGGTRTTYEQYF
V gene: TRBV18
J gene: TRBJ2-7
D gene: TRBD2
clone size: -

CDR3 DNA: TGTGCCAGCAGCCAAGTCAGGGGGGATCAGCCCCAGCATTTT
CDR3 protein: CASSQVRGDQPQHF
V gene: TRBV6-6
J gene: TRBJ1-5
D gene: TRBD1
clone size: -

CDR3 DNA: TGCGCCAGCAAGTCTTTGACAGGGGCGGGGGAGACCCAGTACTTC
CDR3 protein: CASKSLTGAGETQYF
V gene: TRBV4-1
J gene: TRBJ2-5
D gene: TRBD1
clone size: -

CDR3 DNA: TGTGCCAGCAGCAAAGTGGCCCCTCGAGGGGGCTATGGCTACACCTTC
CDR3 protein: CASSKVAPRGGYGYTF
V gene: TRBV21-1
J gene: TRBJ1-2
D gene: -
clone size: -

CDR3 DNA: TGTGCCAGCAGCTTGACAGGGTCGGGAAACACCATATATTTT
CDR3 protein: CASSLTGSGNTIYF
V gene: TRBV7-2
J gene: TRBJ1-3
D gene: TRBD1
clone size: -

CDR3 DNA: TGTGCCAGTAGTGTCACAGGGCTCCGCCGGAATTCACCCCTCCACTTT
CDR3 protein: CASSVTGLRRNSPLHF
V gene: TRBV19
J gene: TRBJ1-6
D gene: -
clone size: -

CDR3 DNA: TGTGCCAGCAGTTTACGGGGACTAGCGGGGGGCGAGCAGTACTTC
CDR3 protein: CASSLRGLAGGEQYF
V gene: TRBV27
J gene: TRBJ2-7
D gene: TRBD2
clone size: -

CDR3 DNA: TGTGCCACCAGTGGCTACTTAGATACGCAGTATTTT
CDR3 protein: CATSGYLDTQYF
V gene: TRBV24-1
J gene: TRBJ2-3
D gene: -
clone size: -

CDR3 DNA: TGTGCCAGCAGCCTTAATAGCAATCAGCCCCAGCATTTT
CDR3 protein: CASSLNSNQPQHF
V gene: TRBV5-4
J gene: TRBJ1-5
D gene: -
clone size: -

CDR3 DNA: TGTGCCAGCAGCCTTGACAATGAGCAGTTCTTC
CDR3 protein: CASSLDNEQFF
V gene: TRBV2
J gene: TRBJ2-1
D gene: -
clone size: -

CDR3 DNA: TGTGCCAGCAGCTCGGGGACAGCCTACGAGCAGTACTTC
CDR3 protein: CASSSGTAYEQYF
V gene: TRBV11-3
J gene: TRBJ2-7
D gene: TRBD1
clone size: -

CDR3 DNA: TGTGCCAGTTCCGACAGGGCCAGCTCTGGAAACACCATATATTTT
CDR3 protein: CASSDRASSGNTIYF
V gene: TRBV28
J gene: TRBJ1-3
D gene: TRBD1
clone size: -

CDR3 DNA: TGTGCCAGCAGCTTGGTAGCGGCCACTGACTCCTACGAGCAGTACTTC
CDR3 protein: CASSLVAATDSYEQYF
V gene: TRBV5-4
J gene: TRBJ2-7
D gene: -
clone size: -

CDR3 DNA: TGTGCCAGCAGTTTACAGGGGGCGACGGCCAAAAACATTCAGTACTTC
CDR3 protein: CASSLQGATAKNIQYF
V gene: TRBV6-5
J gene: TRBJ2-4
D gene: TRBD1
clone size: -

CDR3 DNA: TGTGCCAGCACCCCGGGACTTTTCACAGATACGCAGTATTTT
CDR3 protein: CASTPGLFTDTQYF
V gene: TRBV28
J gene: TRBJ2-3
D gene: -
clone size: -

CDR3 DNA: TGTGCCAGTAGTATCTCAGCGGGGTTTTCTGGGGCCAACGTCCTGACTTTC
CDR3 protein: CASSISAGFSGANVLTF
V gene: TRBV19
J gene: TRBJ2-6
D gene: TRBD2
clone size: -

CDR3 DNA: TGTGCCAGCAGCTTAGGAGGGCGGCGGTCCGCTGAAGCTTTCTTT
CDR3 protein: CASSLGGRRSAEAFF
V gene: TRBV7-2
J gene: TRBJ1-1
D gene: -
clone size: many

CDR3 DNA: TGTGCCAGCAGTTTACGACGAGGCGTTCAGTACTTC
CDR3 protein: CASSLRRGVQYF
V gene: TRBV6-2/TRBV6-3
J gene: TRBJ2-4
D gene: -
clone size: -

CDR3 DNA: TGTGCTAGTGCCACCGCCCGGGGGGGCACCGGGGAGCTGTTTTTT
CDR3 protein: CASATARGGTGELFF
V gene: TRBV12-5
J gene: TRBJ2-2
D gene: TRBD2
clone size: -

CDR3 DNA: TGTGCCAGCAGTTACTCGAGGATCACAGGGGGAGCTGAGCAGTTCTTC
CDR3 protein: CASSYSRITGGAEQFF
V gene: TRBV6-5
J gene: TRBJ2-1
D gene: TRBD1
clone size: -

CDR3 DNA: TGTGCCACCAGCAGAGATGCTGGGGCCGCCTACGAGCAGTACTTC
CDR3 protein: CATSRDAGAAYEQYF
V gene: TRBV15
J gene: TRBJ2-7
D gene: -
clone size: once